This TCR beta chain was found in a study of blood T cell repertoires in COVID-19. Study as a whole: Collection of acute and convalescent COVID-19 samples took place in the United States, Italy and Spain. Sources were T cells, B-cell-depleted T cells, or PBMCs; the material itself was cDNA or gDNA.

Seattle patients were enrolled during active infection and followed longitudinally. This clone was detected once. V dropped 7 bases and J dropped 0 bases, with 12 bases sitting between them. The CDR3 is 14 residues long. Germline V lookup: CDR1 SGDLS, CDR2 YYNGEE. In the original analysis: It was from reference gene primer amplification that nucleated cell counts were estimated. The method was immunoSEQ multiplex PCR; TCRdb's version includes in-frame clones alone and lacks a portion of them. Clonal size and the V and J genes are those of that table, whereas D and trimming came from the DNA. The sample has roughly 500,000 clones, nearly 90% seen once.

The rearrangement uses TRBV9 and TRBJ2-3; perhaps TRBD2 as D (7 bases). Material: peripheral blood. The clonotype originates from a man younger than 30 with COVID-19, enrolled during active disease. CDR3 in amino acids: CASGRGTSTDTQYF. The CDR3 bases are TGTGCCAGCGGGAGGGGGACTAGCACAGATACGCAGTATTTT.